Listed here are 22 T cell receptor beta chains from one sample, sequenced in a study of radiation and T cells in renal cell carcinoma. Time point indicated: baseline pretreatment blood. Treatment in this sample: 15 Gy SBRT to primary tumor, nephrectomy 4 weeks later. Here immunoSEQ multiplex PCR was the method, and the copy in TCRdb shows in-frame clones only, minus some. The table includes under 55,000 clones, around 83% detected once. The material sequenced was blood, taken from a patient whose treatment included radiotherapy and nephrectomy. These receptors originate from a woman aged 70-85 years with renal cell carcinoma.

For the CDR3, the DNA is TGTGCCAGCAGCTTGGGTCGGGACAATGAGCAGTTCTTC. It yields the protein CASSLGRDNEQFF. This rearrangement joins TRBV5-4 to TRBJ2-1; no clear D gene. The CDR3 totals 13 residues. Germline V gene data show CDR1 as SGHNT and CDR2 as YYREEE (reference sequence). The V end was cut by 0 bases, the J end by 5 bases, with 6 bases between. Together with reference TRBV5-4 and TRBJ2-1, the CDR3 gives the full variable domain: ETGVTQSPTHLIKTRGQQVTLRCSSQSGHNTVSWYQQALGQGPQFIFQYYREEENGRGNFPPRFSGLQFPNYSSELNVNALELDDSALYLCASSLGRDNEQFFGPGTRLTVL.

The chain combines TRBV10-3 with TRBJ2-3, with D perhaps matching TRBD1 or TRBD2 (5 bases each). Germline V gene sequence: CDR1 ENHRY, CDR2 SYGVKD. V was trimmed by 6 bases and J by 2 bases, leaving 12 bases between them. This CDR3 has 14 residues. The chain's CDR3 is CAIRGPVNTDTQYF. The CDR3 nucleotides read TGTGCCATCAGGGGACCTGTGAACACAGATACGCAGTATTTT.

The chain uses TRBV6-5 and TRBJ1-5; 7 bases agree with TRBD1. Looked up from germline, CDR1 is MNHEY and CDR2 is SVGAGI. J lost 5 bases, V lost 2 bases, and 9 bases had no gene match. This CDR3 has 16 amino acids. The DNA for the CDR3 is TGTGCCAGCAGTTACCCCTACGACAGGGAAGATCAGCCCCAGCATTTT. This codes for CASSYPYDREDQPQHF.

This chain connects TRBV6-5 to TRBJ1-1, with TRBD1 matching 7 bases. Germline CDR1 MNHEY, CDR2 SVGAGI. The length of the CDR3 is 15 residues. The V and J ends lost 7 bases and 6 bases, in that order; junction bases with no gene match: 14. The chain's CDR3 is CASKAFPGQEAEAFF. CDR3 sequence (DNA): TGTGCCAGCAAAGCTTTTCCCGGACAGGAGGCTGAAGCTTTCTTT.

This clone was detected only once. This chain joins TRBV5-1 and TRBJ1-1, with D possibly being TRBD1 (5 bases). This CDR3 has 14 residues. The germline CDR1 and CDR2 sequences are SGHRS and YFSETQ. V was pared by 1 base and J by 3 bases, with 10 bases between. The CDR3 bases are TGCGCCAGCAGCTTGAGAGGGACGTACACTGAAGCTTTCTTT. It specifies CASSLRGTYTEAFF.

The chain is built from TRBV11-2 and TRBJ2-1; unclear D gene. The germline V gene has CDR1 SGHAT and CDR2 FQNNGV. The CDR3 length is 13 residues. The V end was cut by 1 base, the J end by 10 bases, with 11 bases between. CDR3: CASSLVGPPEQFF. The CDR3 nucleotides read TGTGCCAGCAGCTTAGTAGGGCCCCCCGAGCAGTTCTTC.

This clone was seen more than once but under ten times. The V and J genes are TRBV10-3 and TRBJ1-1; D is unclear. CDR3 size: 13 residues. Germline lookup yields CDR1 ENHRY and CDR2 SYGVKD. Deletions cut 10 bases from V and 1 base from J, with 13 bases between. CDR3 region: CATDFGENTEAFF. CDR3 bases: TGTGCCACCGACTTCGGGGAGAACACTGAAGCTTTCTTT.

The chain is built from TRBV18 and TRBJ2-1; perhaps D is TRBD1 or TRBD2 (6 bases each). V was pared by 4 bases and J by 3 bases, with 13 bases between. The CDR3 extends over 15 amino acids. Germline CDR1 reads KGHSH; CDR2 reads LQKENI. The DNA for the CDR3 is TGTGCCAGCTCACTGGAGGGGGGCGTCTACAATGAGCAGTTCTTC. Translated: CASSLEGGVYNEQFF.

The chain employs TRBV15 and TRBJ1-4; D not certain. Trimming pared 0 bases from V and 3 bases from J, leaving 11 bases between. There are 16 residues in the CDR3. Germline V CDR1 and CDR2: LNHNV, YYDKDF (reference sequence). The DNA for the CDR3 is TGTGCCACCAGCAGAGATCGCGGGAACGCTAATGAAAAACTGTTTTTT. Translated, it gives CATSRDRGNANEKLFF.

The chain's CDR3 is CASSQTTGGVYGYTF. CDR3 coding DNA: TGCGCCAGCAGCCAAACGACAGGGGGCGTTTATGGCTACACCTTC. The chain uses TRBV4-3 and TRBJ1-2; 10 nucleotides match TRBD1. Germline V gives CDR1 LGHNA, CDR2 YSLEER. CDR3 size: 15 residues. With V trimmed by 2 bases and J by 5 bases, 5 bases remained unmatched.

The chain has TRBV18 and TRBJ1-1; tentative D call: TRBD1 (6 bases). The ends were cut back, 2 bases at V and 7 bases at J, with 14 bases in the middle. The CDR3 consists of 14 residues. Germline CDR1 and CDR2: KGHSH and LQKENI. CDR3 amino acids: CASSPMDIRGEAFF. DNA of the CDR3: TGTGCCAGCTCACCAATGGACATCAGGGGTGAAGCTTTCTTT.

The rearrangement links TRBV6-1 to TRBJ2-7, with 7 bases fitting TRBD1. The CDR3 covers 14 residues. Germline CDR1 is MNHNS and CDR2 is SASEGT. The junction had 11 bases not matched to a gene; V was cut back by 10 bases and J by 2 bases. CDR3 in DNA: TGTGCCACCAGCCGGGACAGTGACACCTACGAGCAGTACTTC. It translates to CATSRDSDTYEQYF.

This clone was observed a single time. The rearrangement links TRBV5-1 to TRBJ2-3, with a possible D match to TRBD1 (5 bases). The V end was cut by 0 bases, the J end by 1 base, with 15 bases between. There are 17 residues in the CDR3. CDR1 and CDR2 (germline): SGHRS, YFSETQ. CDR3 in DNA: TGCGCCAGCAGCTTGGCCTTTAGGGGCTTTGGCACAGATACGCAGTATTTT. Its translation: CASSLAFRGFGTDTQYF.

The genes are TRBV20-1 and TRBJ1-2, with TRBD1 as a possible D gene (6 bases). CDR3 length equals 11 residues. V lost 3 bases, J lost 10 bases, and 12 bases lay in between. The germline CDR1 and CDR2 sequences are DFQATT and SNEGSKA (reference sequence). DNA of the CDR3: TGCAGTGCTAGTTTGGACAGCTCCTACACCTTC. Protein: CSASLDSSYTF.

This clone has only one observation. The CDR3 loop is CASGTWWDRGDTGELFF. The CDR3 DNA reads TGTGCCAGCGGGACCTGGTGGGACAGGGGGGATACCGGGGAGCTGTTTTTT. The chain has TRBV21-1 and TRBJ2-2; TRBD1 is the table's D call, not checked against the DNA. TRBV21-1 is flagged as a pseudogene. The CDR3 totals 17 residues.

The chain couples TRBV15 to TRBJ2-1, with TRBD2 as a possible D gene (5 bases). The V gene lost 4 bases and the J gene lost 4 bases, with 14 bases spanning the gap. The CDR3 spans 15 residues. Per the germline V gene, CDR1 is LNHNV and CDR2 is YYDKDF (reference sequence). The CDR3 DNA reads as TGTGCCACCAGCATTACTAGGCCATCTTACAATGAGCAGTTCTTC. Translating gives CATSITRPSYNEQFF.

The DNA of the CDR3 is TGTGCCAGCACCCAGGGGGTCGGGGAGCTGTTTTTT. Protein product: CASTQGVGELFF. The J gene is TRBJ2-2, the V gene TRBV7-2, with 7 nucleotides matching TRBD1. The CDR3 is made up of 12 amino acids. Germline values: CDR1 SGHTA, CDR2 FQGNSA. V trimming: 7 bases; J trimming: 7 bases; junction bases outside the gene matches: 3.

The DNA of the CDR3 is TGTGCCAGCAGCTCCCCCGGACAGGTATCCGAGCAGTACTTC. Its protein product is CASSSPGQVSEQYF. The gene calls are TRBV5-6 and TRBJ2-7; 7 positions agree with TRBD1. Germline V gene lookup returns CDR1 SGHDT and CDR2 YYEEEE. The CDR3 is 14 amino acids. With V trimmed by 3 bases and J by 6 bases, 9 bases remained unmatched.

J is TRBJ1-1 and V is TRBV9; D uncertain. Germline V gene data show CDR1 as SGDLS and CDR2 as YYNGEE. There are 15 residues in the CDR3. Trimming took off 0 bases at V and 2 bases at J, with 11 bases between the two ends. In DNA form, the CDR3 reads TGTGCCAGCAGCGTAGCCGGCCGCTTTAACACTGAAGCTTTCTTT. Translated: CASSVAGRFNTEAFF.

A few counts support this clone. This sequence joins TRBV7-9 and TRBJ1-2; D perhaps matches TRBD1 (5 bases). CDR1 and CDR2 from the germline V gene are SEHNR and FQNEAQ (reference sequence). Deletions cut 4 bases from V and 8 bases from J, with 8 bases between. CDR3 length: 11 amino acids. The chain's CDR3 is CASSSGGGYTF. The CDR3 DNA reads TGTGCCAGCAGCTCCGGGGGAGGCTACACCTTC.

V is TRBV19 and J is TRBJ2-1; TRBD2 agrees at 9 bases. J was trimmed by 5 bases and V by 3 bases; bases with no gene match: 5. The CDR3 runs to 15 residues. CDR1 and CDR2 (germline): LNHDA, SQIVND (reference sequence). Here the CDR3 reads CASSIWLAGNNEQFF. As DNA, the CDR3 is TGTGCCAGTAGTATCTGGCTAGCGGGAAACAATGAGCAGTTCTTC.

A single count supports this clone. The genes are TRBV2 and TRBJ2-7; perhaps TRBD1 as D (6 bases). The CDR3 contains 14 residues. V dropped 4 bases and J dropped 1 base, with 11 bases sitting between them. Germline CDR1 reads SNHLY; CDR2 reads FYNNEI. CDR3 region: CASSADSDSYEQYF. The CDR3 DNA reads as TGTGCCAGCAGTGCGGACAGTGATTCCTACGAGCAGTACTTC.